The following is a T cell receptor beta chain sequence with its context. Its antigen is as yet unknown. This entry is derived from a study of CD8 T cells in Susac syndrome. Study-wide findings and caveats: It was acknowledged in the study that the number of individuals who were included in its TCR sequencing and HLA analysis was relatively small.

CDR3 length: 14 residues. CDR1 and CDR2 (germline): DFQATT, SNEGSKA (reference sequence). Trimming stripped 6 bases from V and 1 base from J, with 15 bases between. The sequenced target, TCR beta, came from blood CD8+ and CD4+ T cells. While serving as controls, healthy donors were matched for age and sex. Random hexamers were used to reverse transcribe the RNA input (about 0.5 to 1 ug). Amplification of TCR beta CDR3 was carried out by immunoSEQ multiplex PCR, which covered 54 Vbeta and 13 Jbeta segments. Via MiXCR, TCRdb re-called the immunoSEQ multiplex PCR reads, giving one row per CDR3 protein. The table shows 100,000 to 150,000 distinct CDR3 sequences, with over 85% occurring only once.

The TCR sequence derives from a human donor in good health. This chain links TRBV20-1 with TRBJ2-5; D may be TRBD2 (5 bases). The source material was CD4+ T cells from PBMCs. CDR3 nucleotides: TGCAGTGCACCGGACGGCGGGTTCCAAGAGACCCAGTACTTC. Translating gives CSAPDGGFQETQYF.